This is a list of T cell receptor beta chains from one sample in a study of T cells in localized non-small cell lung cancer. TCRdb keeps only in-frame clones here, not all; method: immunoSEQ multiplex PCR. This sample has 75,000 to 95,000 clones, with roughly 75% found just once. The sample was PBMCs, taken before any cancer treatment. The source is a man aged 40 to 70 with stage II squamous cell lung carcinoma. The CDR3 runs from the conserved cysteine through the conserved F or W. Fields, in order: D gene, J gene, clone size, CDR3 length, V gene, CDR3 protein, CDR3 DNA. D genes are given only for firm matches. Size tells how often a clone was seen (once, few, many) or the class of an expanded clone, and some rows leave it out.

NA TRBJ1-6 NA 15 TRBV7-2 CASSFQGSYNSPLHF TGTGCCAGCAGCTTTCAGGGATCCTATAATTCACCCCTCCACTTT
NA TRBJ1-2 NA 16 TRBV4-3 CASSQDWNGDNYGYTF TGCGCCAGCAGCCAAGACTGGAACGGGGACAACTATGGCTACACCTTC
NA TRBJ1-2 NA 15 TRBV2 CASSGWPGENYGYTF TGTGCCAGCAGTGGATGGCCAGGGGAAAACTATGGCTACACCTTC
NA TRBJ1-2 NA 14 TRBV18 CASSPPAGIYGYTF TGTGCCAGCTCACCACCAGCAGGGATCTATGGCTACACCTTC
NA TRBJ2-7 NA 14 TRBV5-1 CASSLAGDTYEQYF TGCGCCAGCAGCTTGGCGGGGGATACCTACGAGCAGTACTTC
NA TRBJ1-5 NA 14 TRBV18 CASSSSPQRQPQHF TGTGCCAGCTCCAGCTCGCCACAGCGTCAGCCCCAGCATTTT
NA TRBJ1-2 NA 14 TRBV29-1 CSASPGIANYGYTF TGCAGCGCTAGCCCGGGCATAGCTAACTATGGCTACACCTTC
TRBD1 TRBJ1-4 NA 17 TRBV5-4 CASSLDRGTTTNEKLFF TGTGCCAGCAGCTTGGACAGGGGGACGACAACTAATGAAAAACTGTTTTTT
NA TRBJ1-5 NA 15 TRBV19 CASSIGLISNQPQHF TGTGCCAGTAGTATAGGTCTAATAAGCAATCAGCCCCAGCATTTT
NA TRBJ2-1 few 14 TRBV30 CAWTTGSSYNEQFF TGTGCCTGGACTACGGGGAGCTCCTACAATGAGCAGTTCTTC
TRBD1 TRBJ2-7 NA 15 TRBV4-1 CASSLLAGQGLEQYF TGCGCCAGCAGCCTCCTGGCGGGACAGGGACTCGAGCAGTACTTC
NA TRBJ2-2 NA 15 TRBV6-6 CASSLVGANTGELFF TGTGCCAGCAGTTTGGTGGGAGCGAACACCGGGGAGCTGTTTTTT
NA TRBJ1-1 NA 13 TRBV27 CASSLGWNTEAFF TGTGCCAGCAGTTTAGGGTGGAACACTGAAGCTTTCTTT
TRBD1 TRBJ2-7 NA 13 TRBV15 CATSRNSGGEQYF TGTGCCACCAGCAGAAATTCAGGGGGTGAGCAGTACTTC
TRBD2 TRBJ2-2 few 14 TRBV4-1 CASSSGRLSGELFF TGCGCCAGCAGCAGCGGGAGACTTTCCGGGGAGCTGTTTTTT
NA TRBJ1-5 NA 16 TRBV10-3 CAISSGGFGSNQPQHF TGTGCCATCAGCTCCGGGGGGTTCGGGAGCAATCAGCCCCAGCATTTT
TRBD2 TRBJ2-1 NA 15 TRBV9 CASTVGTSGSDEQFF TGTGCCAGCACCGTAGGGACTAGCGGGAGTGATGAGCAGTTCTTC
TRBD2 TRBJ2-1 NA 15 TRBV6-4 CASSTSGRARNEQFF TGTGCCAGCAGCACTAGCGGGAGGGCCCGAAATGAGCAGTTCTTC
NA TRBJ1-5 NA 15 TRBV5-8 CASSLGQKVNQPQHF TGTGCCAGCAGCTTGGGACAGAAAGTCAATCAGCCCCAGCATTTT
TRBD1 TRBJ1-2 NA 15 TRBV11-2 CASSSYRGRDYGYTF TGTGCCAGCAGCTCGTACAGGGGGCGAGACTATGGCTACACCTTC
NA TRBJ1-3 once 13 TRBV7-2 CASSPGAGNTIYF TGTGCCAGCAGCCCCGGGGCTGGAAACACCATATATTTT
TRBD1 TRBJ2-7 NA 14 TRBV27 CASSDRAFSYEQYF TGTGCCAGCAGTGACAGGGCGTTCTCCTACGAGCAGTACTTC
TRBD1 TRBJ1-1 NA 16 TRBV19 CASSVTGDVMNTEAFF TGTGCCAGTAGTGTTACAGGGGACGTTATGAACACTGAAGCTTTCTTT
NA TRBJ1-2 NA 15 TRBV4-3 CASSPKREANYGYTF TGCGCCAGCAGCCCTAAGAGGGAGGCTAACTATGGCTACACCTTC
TRBD1 TRBJ1-6 NA 15 TRBV11-2 CASSLGPGTDSPLHF TGTGCCAGCAGCTTAGGCCCTGGGACAGATTCACCCCTCCACTTT
TRBD2 TRBJ2-3 NA 15 TRBV7-3 CASSLTSGKQDTQYF TGTGCCAGCAGCTTAACTAGCGGGAAACAAGATACGCAGTATTTT
TRBD2 TRBJ2-1 NA 14 TRBV5-6 CASSLTGTSPEQFF TGTGCCAGCAGCTTGACAGGGACTAGCCCTGAGCAGTTCTTC
NA TRBJ1-2 NA 13 TRBV6-5 CASSFRGLDGYTF TGTGCCAGCTCCTTTAGGGGATTGGATGGCTACACCTTC
NA TRBJ1-1 NA 14 TRBV12-1 CASSFDGGRTEAFF TGTGCCAGCAGCTTTGACGGGGGGAGGACTGAAGCTTTCTTT
NA TRBJ2-5 NA 13 TRBV18 CASSLGPQEAQYF TGTGCCAGCTCACTGGGTCCCCAAGAGGCCCAGTACTTC
NA TRBJ2-7 NA 12 TRBV7-2 CASSLSPYEQYF TGTGCCAGCAGCTTATCCCCCTACGAGCAGTACTTC
NA TRBJ2-5 NA 15 TRBV9 CASSVYRGDSETQYF TGTGCCAGCAGCGTATATCGGGGTGACTCAGAGACCCAGTACTTC
NA TRBJ1-2 once 15 TRBV5-1 CASSLGRGANYGYTF TGCGCCAGCAGCTTGGGGAGAGGAGCTAACTATGGCTACACCTTC
NA TRBJ1-1 NA 13 TRBV10-3 CAIRPGMNTEAFF TGTGCCATCAGGCCGGGAATGAACACTGAAGCTTTCTTT
NA TRBJ1-3 once 13 TRBV18 CASSDISGNTIYF TGTGCCAGCTCGGACATCTCTGGAAACACCATATATTTT
NA TRBJ2-2 NA 16 TRBV5-6 CASSALQTPYTGELFF TGTGCCAGCAGCGCCTTACAGACACCTTACACCGGGGAGCTGTTTTTT
NA TRBJ1-1 NA 13 TRBV5-5 CASSLGTGTPGPF TGTGCCAGCAGCTTGGGGACCGGGACCCCAGGACCATTT
TRBD1 TRBJ2-3 NA 14 TRBV30 CAWSRTGGTDTQYF TGTGCCTGGAGCCGGACAGGGGGCACAGATACGCAGTATTTT
NA TRBJ1-1 NA 13 TRBV28 CASSFALNTEAFF TGTGCCAGCAGTTTCGCTCTGAACACTGAAGCTTTCTTT
TRBD1 TRBJ2-4 NA 17 TRBV27 CASSPQTGVQAKNIQYF TGTGCCAGCAGCCCTCAGACAGGGGTACAGGCCAAAAACATTCAGTACTTC
TRBD2 TRBJ2-7 NA 17 TRBV5-6 CASSRGLAEIGGYEQYF TGTGCCAGCAGCCGCGGACTAGCGGAGATTGGAGGGTACGAGCAGTACTTC
TRBD1 TRBJ2-2 NA 15 TRBV5-1 CASSWTTGATGELFF TGCGCCAGCAGCTGGACGACAGGGGCCACCGGGGAGCTGTTTTTT
TRBD1 TRBJ1-2 NA 13 TRBV7-3 CASSPGQSYGYTF TGTGCCAGCAGCCCGGGACAGTCCTATGGCTACACCTTC
NA TRBJ1-2 NA 14 TRBV15 CATSRDRTAYGYTF TGTGCCACCAGCAGAGATCGAACAGCGTATGGCTACACCTTC
TRBD1 TRBJ1-1 NA 15 TRBV19 CASSPDRGLNTEAFF TGTGCCAGTAGTCCCGACAGGGGGCTCAACACTGAAGCTTTCTTT